This TCR beta chain was identified in a study of blood T cell repertoires in COVID-19. Across the whole study: Sample material is recorded as cDNA or gDNA derived from T cells, B-cell-depleted T cells, or PBMCs.

The V and J ends lost 6 bases and 4 bases respectively, with 10 bases between them. The CDR3 has 13 amino acids. TCRdb keeps only in-frame clones here, not all; method: immunoSEQ multiplex PCR. Here the sample spans approximately 100,000 clones, just under 90% being singletons. This clonotype originated in a human donor in a cohort sampled during active COVID-19. The source material was peripheral blood. V is TRBV12-3 or TRBV12-4 and J is TRBJ2-1, with D possibly TRBD2 on 5 matching bases. CDR3 region: CASSLTRYNEQFF. CDR3 DNA sequence: TGTGCCAGCAGCCTTACTAGGTACAATGAGCAGTTCTTC.